This TCR beta chain is from a study of OX40 agonist ivuxolimab in advanced cancers. The protocol was immunoSEQ multiplex PCR, while the TCRdb copy is restricted to in-frame clones and leaves out a portion. Of 13,000 or so clones detected, nearly 80% appear once; the ten largest clones hold roughly a quarter. The germline V gene has CDR1 MNHEY and CDR2 SMNVEV (reference sequence). V shed 0 bases and J 4 bases; nucleotides not matched to a gene: 3. There are 15 residues in the CDR3. The material was CD4+ or CD8+ T cells sorted from blood, obtained in a trial of the OX40 agonist ivuxolimab. This clonotype was obtained from an adult with an advanced solid tumor such as melanoma, head and neck, liver or kidney cancer. The chain recombines TRBV27 with TRBJ2-3; 8 nucleotides line up with TRBD1. In DNA, the CDR3 is TGTGCCAGCAGTTTATCGTCAGGGGGCCCAGATACGCAGTATTTT. Translated: CASSLSSGGPDTQYF.